This entry features one T cell receptor beta chain sequence. The sample belongs to a study of TIL therapy for anti-PD-1-resistant metastatic lung cancer. Sequencing used immunoSEQ v3. Libraries were prepared by immunoSEQ multiplex PCR; TCRdb keeps only in-frame clonotypes and omits some of them. The sample carries 95,000 or so clones, 50% to 70% recorded once. Germline V gene sequence: CDR1 SGHTA, CDR2 FQGNSA. Trimming pared 1 base from V and 1 base from J, leaving 7 bases between. CDR3 length: 14 residues. Noted time point: pre-treatment sample, taken before nivolumab and TIL therapy. The tumor samples were excised metastases, mostly pleural nodules or supraclavicular lymph nodes.

The clonotype originates from a person aged 25 to 79 with non-small cell lung cancer. The source was tumor tissue, collected at baseline. The chain couples TRBV7-2 to TRBJ1-1; no clear D. The CDR3 nucleotides read TGTGCCAGCAGCTTAGGCCACGGGAACACTGAAGCTTTCTTT. Translation gives CASSLGHGNTEAFF. Looking up the rest from reference TRBV7-2 and TRBJ1-1 gives the full variable domain: GAGVSQSPSNKVTEKGKDVELRCDPISGHTALYWYRQSLGQGLEFLIYFQGNSAPDKSGLPSDRFSAERTGGSVSTLTIQRTQQEDSAVYLCASSLGHGNTEAFFGQGTRLTVV.